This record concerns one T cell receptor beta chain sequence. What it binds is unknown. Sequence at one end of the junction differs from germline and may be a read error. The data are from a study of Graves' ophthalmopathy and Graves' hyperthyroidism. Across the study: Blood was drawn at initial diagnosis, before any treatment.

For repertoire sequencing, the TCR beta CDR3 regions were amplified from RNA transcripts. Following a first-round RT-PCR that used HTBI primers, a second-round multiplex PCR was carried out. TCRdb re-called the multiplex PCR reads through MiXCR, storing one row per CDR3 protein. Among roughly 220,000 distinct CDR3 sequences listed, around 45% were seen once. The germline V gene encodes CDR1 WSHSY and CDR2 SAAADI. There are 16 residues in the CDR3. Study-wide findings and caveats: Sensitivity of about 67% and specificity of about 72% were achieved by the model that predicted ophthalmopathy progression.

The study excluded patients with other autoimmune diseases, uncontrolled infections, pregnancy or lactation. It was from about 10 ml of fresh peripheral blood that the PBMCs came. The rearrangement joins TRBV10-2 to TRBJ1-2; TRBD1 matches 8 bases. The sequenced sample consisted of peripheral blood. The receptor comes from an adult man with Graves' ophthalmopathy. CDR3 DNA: TGTGCCAGCAGTTCCCTATCAGGGGGCGGAGGCTATGGCTACACCTTC. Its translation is CASSSLSGGGGYGYTF.